Each of the 20 T cell receptor beta chains below was sequenced from the same sample in a study of T cells after yellow fever vaccination. In TCRdb, the 5' RACE reads were re-called with MiXCR into one record per CDR3 protein. The sample consists of a few hundred thousand distinct CDR3 sequences, more than 9% of them appearing once. The sequencing used PBMCs, collected on the day of the first yellow fever vaccination. Receptors were obtained from a young man who received the YFV17D yellow fever vaccine.

This clonotype has only a few counts. The CDR3 protein is CASTPEGGHTDTQYF. CDR3 sequence (DNA): TGCGCCAGCACCCCTGAGGGGGGTCACACAGATACGCAGTATTTT. The chain couples TRBV5-1 to TRBJ2-3; D assignment may be TRBD1 or TRBD2 (6 bases each). CDR1 is SGHRS, CDR2 YFSETQ, per germline. The CDR3 is made up of 15 amino acids. V was pared by 6 bases and J by 2 bases, with 16 bases between.

This clonotype was found a few times. The chain links TRBV14 to TRBJ2-2; D ambiguous. Germline CDR1 is SGHDN and CDR2 is FVKESK. Trimming took 4 bases from V and 5 from J, leaving 17 bases between them. This CDR3 has 16 amino acids. CDR3 coding DNA: TGTGCCAGCAGCCGGGCGCGTTTGGGGAATACCGGGGAGCTGTTTTTT. It yields the protein CASSRARLGNTGELFF.

This clonotype has a handful of counts. The chain recombines TRBV6-2 or TRBV6-3 with TRBJ2-1; D call uncertain. Per germline, CDR1 MNHEY and CDR2 SVGEGT. The V and J ends lost 4 bases and 7 bases respectively, with 5 bases between them. There are 11 residues in the CDR3. The CDR3 sequence: CASSWANEQFF. CDR3 coding DNA: TGTGCCAGCAGTTGGGCAAATGAGCAGTTCTTC.

This clonotype occurred a few times. The V gene is TRBV28, the J gene TRBJ2-7; 9 bases are shared with TRBD1. V lost 7 bases and J lost 0; bases outside the gene matches: 7. The CDR3 is 15 amino acids. Germline assignment: CDR1 MDHEN and CDR2 SYDVKM. In DNA, the CDR3 is TGTGCCAGCACCAAAGGACAGGGGAGCTCCTACGAGCAGTACGTC. It specifies CASTKGQGSSYEQYV.

Only a few counts were recorded for this clonotype. The V and J genes are TRBV9 and TRBJ2-1; 14 nucleotides line up with TRBD2. The germline gives CDR1 SGDLS, CDR2 YYNGEE. Unmatched junction bases numbered 4, after V lost 4 bases and J lost 7 bases. The CDR3 has 15 amino acids. The CDR3 coding sequence is TGTGCCAGCAGCATCGGACTAGCGGGGGGAAATGAGCAGTTCTTC. Translated, it gives CASSIGLAGGNEQFF.

The chain is built from TRBV4-1 and TRBJ2-4; 9 nucleotides agree with TRBD1. The CDR3 extends over 17 amino acids. Germline CDR1 and CDR2: MGHRA and YSYEKL. The V gene end was trimmed by 1 base and the J gene end by 7 bases; junction bases not matched to a gene: 11. The CDR3 bases are TGCGCCAGCAGCCAAGGGAGGGGACAGGGCAACCCGAACATTCAGTACTTC. It translates to CASSQGRGQGNPNIQYF.

J is TRBJ1-2 and V is TRBV20-1, with 7 bases that match TRBD1. Losses at the gene ends were 6 bases for V and 9 bases for J; bases not matched to a gene: 7. CDR1 is DFQATT and CDR2 is SNEGSKA in the germline V gene (reference sequence). This CDR3 is built from 11 residues. CDR3 sequence: CSATRQGSYTF. The DNA of the CDR3 is TGCAGTGCAACCCGACAGGGAAGCTACACCTTC.

In this sample, this clonotype turned up many times. The gene calls are TRBV5-1 and TRBJ2-7, with a tentative D call TRBD2 (5 bases). V was shortened by 0 bases and J by 7 bases, with 14 bases between the two germline ends. The germline gives CDR1 SGHRS, CDR2 YFSETQ. The CDR3 has 14 residues. CDR3 sequence (DNA): TGCGCCAGCAGCTTGGCGGGGTCTGCAAGGGAGCAGTACTTC. Translated, it gives CASSLAGSAREQYF.

This clonotype was seen only a few times. The genes are TRBV4-1 and TRBJ2-1; 7 bases line up with TRBD1. The CDR3 sequence is 13 residues long. Per germline, CDR1 MGHRA and CDR2 YSYEKL. Trimming at V came to 6 bases and at J to 10 bases, leaving 9 bases not matched to a gene. CDR3 nucleotides: TGCGCCAGCAGAGGGGGCGGCCGGGAAGAGCAGTTCTTC. Amino acid sequence: CASRGGGREEQFF.

This clonotype was counted only a few times. The V call is TRBV6-1, the J call TRBJ1-3; D is undetermined. The CDR3 is 14 amino acids. Germline V CDR1 and CDR2: MNHNS, SASEGT. V lost 6 bases and J 0 bases, leaving 9 bases between the germline ends. CDR3 loop: CASRIQHSGNTIYF. In DNA, the CDR3 is TGTGCCAGCAGAATACAGCACTCTGGAAACACCATATATTTT.

A few counts support this clonotype. DNA for the CDR3: TGCGCCAGCAGCTTGGCGACAGGGGGCTTAAACAATGAGCAGTTCTTC. It yields the protein CASSLATGGLNNEQFF. The chain joins TRBV5-1 to TRBJ2-1, with TRBD1 matching 10 bases. From germline, CDR1 is SGHRS and CDR2 YFSETQ. The junction had 5 bases not matched to a gene; V was cut back by 0 bases and J by 5 bases. CDR3 length: 16 residues.

The chain links TRBV7-6 to TRBJ2-5; maybe TRBD1 (5 bases). Germline CDR1 reads SGHVS; CDR2 reads FNYEAQ. The V and J ends lost 5 bases and 5 bases respectively, with 12 bases between them. The CDR3 runs to 13 residues. CDR3 amino acids: CASSPQVGETQYF. The CDR3 DNA reads as TGTGCCAGCAGCCCACAGGTCGGGGAGACCCAGTACTTC.

There are a few counts of this clonotype. Here the CDR3 reads CASSLVSSYNSPLHF. CDR3 nucleotide sequence: TGTGCCAGCAGCTTGGTGAGCTCCTATAATTCACCCCTCCACTTT. This chain connects TRBV5-6 to TRBJ1-6; D is uncertain. Germline V lookup: CDR1 SGHDT, CDR2 YYEEEE. There are 15 residues in the CDR3. Between the trimmed V and J ends, which lost 0 bases and 0 bases, there was a span of 4 bases.

Only a few counts were recorded for this clonotype. This chain joins TRBV12-3 or TRBV12-4 and TRBJ1-5; D call uncertain. The CDR3 spans 14 residues. V lost 3 bases, J lost 4 bases, and 10 bases lay in between. CDR3 coding DNA: TGTGCCAGCAGTTTTATAGGGCTAAATCAGCCCCAGCATTTT. Its protein is CASSFIGLNQPQHF.

This clonotype was seen only a few times. The chain uses TRBV9 and TRBJ2-3; D may be TRBD1 or TRBD2 (6 bases each). Trimming cost V 7 bases and J 1 base, with 16 bases left between them. In germline, CDR1 is SGDLS, CDR2 YYNGEE. This CDR3 is 15 amino acids long. The chain's CDR3 is CASGIGGPGTDTQYF. The DNA of the CDR3 is TGTGCCAGCGGAATTGGGGGGCCGGGCACAGATACGCAGTATTTT. Using reference TRBV9 and TRBJ2-3 for the parts outside the CDR3, the full variable domain is DSGVTQTPKHLITATGQRVTLRCSPRSGDLSVYWYQQSLDQGLQFLIQYYNGEERAKGNILERFSAQQFPDLHSELNLSSLELGDSALYFCASGIGGPGTDTQYFGPGTRLTVL.

The sample holds a few counts of this clonotype. The chain links TRBV5-6 to TRBJ1-5; TRBD1 might be the D (6 bases). V was pared by 1 base and J by 2 bases, with 13 bases between. The CDR3 spans 16 residues. Germline V gives CDR1 SGHDT, CDR2 YYEEEE. The CDR3 here is CASSLYGGNGNQPQHF. CDR3 DNA: TGTGCCAGCAGCTTGTACGGGGGCAATGGCAATCAGCCCCAGCATTTT.

There are a few counts of this clonotype. The genes are TRBV5-1 and TRBJ2-1; a possible D gene is TRBD2 (7 bases). CDR1 and CDR2 from the germline V gene are SGHRS and YFSETQ. There are 16 residues in the CDR3. Trimming removed 0 bases from V and 3 bases from J, with 13 bases in between. The CDR3 nucleotides read TGCGCCAGCAGCTTGGAGGGGGGGGCTTACTACAATGAGCAGTTCTTC. Protein: CASSLEGGAYYNEQFF.

The V call is TRBV20-1, the J call TRBJ2-3; D perhaps matches TRBD2 (6 bases). The V end was cut by 6 bases, the J end by 3 bases, with 16 bases between. The CDR3 spans 14 residues. CDR1 and CDR2 from the germline V gene are DFQATT and SNEGSKA (reference sequence). CDR3 bases: TGCAGTGCATTGACCGGGACTGTTACAGATACGCAGTATTTT. Encoded protein: CSALTGTVTDTQYF.

This clonotype has more than one count but fewer than ten. The CDR3 reads CASSFQDNTEAFF. CDR3 nucleotide sequence: TGTGCCAGCAGTTTTCAGGATAACACTGAAGCTTTCTTT. The chain couples TRBV6-2 or TRBV6-3 to TRBJ1-1; D gene ambiguous. V lost 4 bases and J lost 2, with 8 bases in between. The CDR3 contains 13 residues. CDR1 and CDR2 (germline): MNHEY, SVGEGT.

The sample holds a few counts of this clonotype. This chain connects TRBV6-5 to TRBJ2-2; TRBD2 agrees at 13 bases. The V gene end was trimmed by 4 bases and the J gene end by 7 bases; junction bases not matched to a gene: 9. The germline gives CDR1 MNHEY, CDR2 SVGAGI. This CDR3 comprises 17 residues. CDR3 region: CASSFPGTSGVNGELFF. CDR3 nucleotide sequence: TGTGCCAGCAGTTTCCCCGGGACTAGCGGGGTTAACGGGGAGCTGTTTTTT.